These T cell receptor beta chains were read from a single sample in a study of Ad26.COV2.S vaccination and SARS-CoV-2 variants. TCRdb keeps only in-frame clones here, not all; method: immunoSEQ multiplex PCR. The sample contains about 680,000 clones, roughly 90% of which appear only once. Sequenced material: peripheral blood, taken in a trial of Ad26.COV2.S vaccine versus placebo. Receptors were obtained from a person aged 18-60 years who received the Ad26.COV2.S COVID-19 vaccine or a placebo. Both conserved end residues are part of each CDR3. A D gene is named only where the DNA matches it firmly. The size of a clone is reported for some rows only, either as once, few or many, or as a class for expanded clones.

V: TRBV19
D: TRBD1
size: .
J: TRBJ1-3
CDR3: CASKNRGASGNTIYF
DNA: TGTGCCAGTAAGAACAGGGGAGCCTCTGGAAACACCATATATTTT

V: TRBV9
D: .
size: .
J: TRBJ2-3
CDR3: CASSSRTATDTQYF
DNA: TGTGCCAGCAGCTCCCGGACTGCCACAGATACGCAGTATTTT

V: TRBV18
D: .
size: .
J: TRBJ1-3
CDR3: CASSPGTGNTIYF
DNA: TGTGCCAGCTCACCAGGGACTGGAAACACCATATATTTT

V: TRBV7-9
D: .
size: once
J: TRBJ1-3
CDR3: CASSSLLHSGNTIYF
DNA: TGTGCCAGCAGCTCACTTCTACACTCTGGAAACACCATATATTTT

V: TRBV7-8
D: .
size: .
J: TRBJ2-7
CDR3: CASSLLPGSEQYF
DNA: TGTGCCAGCAGCTTACTGCCAGGGAGCGAGCAGTACTTC

V: TRBV30
D: .
size: once
J: TRBJ1-3
CDR3: CAWGGFSGNTIYF
DNA: TGTGCCTGGGGAGGGTTTTCCGGAAACACCATATATTTT

V: TRBV6-4
D: TRBD2
size: .
J: TRBJ2-1
CDR3: CASRGVADPYNEQFF
DNA: TGTGCCAGCCGGGGGGTGGCGGATCCCTACAATGAGCAGTTCTTC

V: TRBV30
D: TRBD2
size: .
J: TRBJ2-3
CDR3: CAWSAPASGRTDTQYF
DNA: TGTGCCTGGAGTGCCCCGGCTAGCGGGCGGACAGATACGCAGTATTTT

V: TRBV7-2
D: .
size: .
J: TRBJ1-2
CDR3: CASSLAQGNYGYTF
DNA: TGTGCCAGCAGCTTAGCCCAGGGAAACTATGGCTACACCTTC

V: TRBV7-9
D: TRBD1
size: .
J: TRBJ1-2
CDR3: CASSYVGTDSYGYTF
DNA: TGTGCCAGCAGCTACGTGGGGACAGACAGCTATGGCTACACCTTC

V: TRBV7-2
D: .
size: .
J: TRBJ1-5
CDR3: CASSLGGWPQHF
DNA: TGTGCCAGCAGCTTAGGAGGGTGGCCCCAGCATTTT

V: TRBV10-3
D: .
size: once
J: TRBJ1-2
CDR3: CAITNAQDYGYTF
DNA: TGTGCCATCACAAATGCACAGGACTATGGCTACACCTTC

V: TRBV21-1
D: .
size: .
J: TRBJ1-6
CDR3: CASSKGAPGPPLHF
DNA: TGTGCCAGCAGCAAAGGCGCCCCAGGGCCACCCCTCCACTTT

V: TRBV14
D: .
size: .
J: TRBJ2-7
CDR3: CASSQEFEDAGRISYEQYF
DNA: TGTGCCAGCAGCCAAGAATTCGAGGACGCAGGACGGATCTCCTACGAGCAGTACTTC

V: TRBV11-2
D: .
size: .
J: TRBJ1-1
CDR3: CASVSPNTEAFF
DNA: TGTGCCAGCGTCAGTCCGAACACTGAAGCTTTCTTT

V: TRBV3-1/TRBV3-2
D: .
size: once
J: TRBJ1-5
CDR3: CASSQASKRNQPQHF
DNA: TGTGCCAGCAGCCAAGCCTCGAAACGCAATCAGCCCCAGCATTTT

V: TRBV9
D: .
size: once
J: TRBJ2-2
CDR3: CASSRRNTGELFF
DNA: TGTGCCAGCAGCCGGAGGAACACCGGGGAGCTGTTTTTT

V: TRBV9
D: TRBD2
size: once
J: TRBJ2-1
CDR3: CASSVVTSGHNEQFF
DNA: TGTGCCAGCAGCGTAGTAACTAGCGGGCACAATGAGCAGTTCTTC

V: TRBV13
D: .
size: few
J: TRBJ2-2
CDR3: CASSLGVFGELFF
DNA: TGTGCCAGCAGCTTAGGAGTGTTTGGGGAGCTGTTTTTT

V: TRBV19
D: .
size: .
J: TRBJ2-7
CDR3: CASSTSRDKAEQYF
DNA: TGTGCCAGTAGTACCTCCCGGGACAAAGCAGAGCAGTACTTC

V: TRBV11-2
D: TRBD1
size: .
J: TRBJ2-7
CDR3: CASSTRDRGFYEQYF
DNA: TGTGCCAGCAGCACCCGGGACAGGGGCTTCTACGAGCAGTACTTC

V: TRBV7-9
D: .
size: .
J: TRBJ1-4
CDR3: CASSPLGGVNEKLFF
DNA: TGTGCCAGCAGCCCCCTGGGAGGGGTGAATGAAAAACTGTTTTTT

V: TRBV29-1
D: .
size: once
J: TRBJ2-7
CDR3: CSVESGYGYEQYF
DNA: TGCAGCGTTGAATCAGGGTACGGCTACGAGCAGTACTTC

V: TRBV6-5
D: TRBD2
size: .
J: TRBJ2-6
CDR3: CASRGGGSGANVLTF
DNA: TGTGCCAGCAGGGGCGGGGGCTCTGGGGCCAACGTCCTGACTTTC

V: TRBV27
D: .
size: .
J: TRBJ2-3
CDR3: CASSLGGTDTQYF
DNA: TGTGCCAGCAGTTTAGGGGGGACAGATACGCAGTATTTT

V: TRBV24-1
D: .
size: .
J: TRBJ2-1
CDR3: CATSGGSYNEQFF
DNA: TGTGCCACCAGTGGTGGCTCCTACAATGAGCAGTTCTTC

V: TRBV12-3/TRBV12-4
D: TRBD1
size: .
J: TRBJ1-4
CDR3: CASSLDRGLLLFF
DNA: TGTGCCAGCAGTTTAGATAGGGGGCTCCTTCTGTTTTTT

V: TRBV4-1
D: .
size: once
J: TRBJ2-3
CDR3: CATGEERSTDTQYF
DNA: TGCGCCACCGGGGAGGAGCGATCCACAGATACGCAGTATTTT

V: TRBV4-3
D: .
size: .
J: TRBJ1-5
CDR3: CASSLYRANQPQHF
DNA: TGCGCCAGCAGCCTATACAGGGCCAATCAGCCCCAGCATTTT

V: TRBV3-1/TRBV3-2
D: .
size: once
J: TRBJ2-1
CDR3: CASSQETGPNNEQFF
DNA: TGTGCCAGCAGCCAGGAGACAGGACCTAACAATGAGCAGTTCTTC

V: TRBV27
D: TRBD1
size: .
J: TRBJ2-7
CDR3: CASSATGQGYEQYF
DNA: TGTGCCAGCAGTGCGACTGGACAGGGGTACGAGCAGTACTTC

V: TRBV30
D: TRBD1
size: .
J: TRBJ2-1
CDR3: CAWYTPGTVNNEQFF
DNA: TGTGCCTGGTATACCCCAGGGACAGTGAACAATGAGCAGTTCTTC

V: TRBV11-3
D: .
size: once
J: TRBJ2-1
CDR3: CASSLDQWNEQFF
DNA: TGTGCCAGCAGCTTAGATCAATGGAATGAGCAGTTCTTC

V: TRBV30
D: TRBD2
size: .
J: TRBJ2-2
CDR3: CAWSIAGATGELFF
DNA: TGTGCCTGGAGTATAGCGGGAGCTACCGGGGAGCTGTTTTTT

V: TRBV7-2
D: TRBD2
size: .
J: TRBJ2-5
CDR3: CASSYLREGRETQYF
DNA: TGTGCCAGCAGCTACCTCCGGGAGGGACGGGAGACCCAGTACTTC

V: TRBV6-6
D: TRBD2
size: .
J: TRBJ2-5
CDR3: CASSHLSPRGGLTQYF
DNA: TGTGCCAGCAGTCATCTTAGCCCACGGGGGGGATTGACCCAGTACTTC

V: TRBV18
D: .
size: .
J: TRBJ2-2
CDR3: CASSPRLTGELFF
DNA: TGTGCCAGCTCACCGCGGCTCACCGGGGAGCTGTTTTTT

V: TRBV4-1
D: .
size: .
J: TRBJ1-5
CDR3: CASSQGDSLDQPQHF
DNA: TGCGCCAGCAGCCAAGGTGACAGCCTCGATCAGCCCCAGCATTTT

V: TRBV6-1
D: TRBD1
size: .
J: TRBJ1-6
CDR3: CASSEAGGKNSPLHF
DNA: TGTGCCAGCAGTGAGGCAGGGGGGAAAAATTCACCCCTCCACTTT

V: TRBV4-1
D: TRBD2
size: once
J: TRBJ2-1
CDR3: CASSQGRGGLYNEQFF
DNA: TGCGCCAGCAGCCAAGGTCGGGGGGGACTATACAATGAGCAGTTCTTC

V: TRBV27
D: .
size: few
J: TRBJ2-7
CDR3: CASSLREPPYEQYF
DNA: TGTGCCAGCAGTCTACGGGAACCTCCCTACGAGCAGTACTTC

V: TRBV24-1
D: .
size: .
J: TRBJ2-3
CDR3: CATRGSSWDTQYF
DNA: TGTGCCACCAGGGGTAGTAGCTGGGATACGCAGTATTTT

V: TRBV30
D: TRBD2
size: .
J: TRBJ2-1
CDR3: CAWNRRVTGSGPHNEQFF
DNA: TGTGCCTGGAATAGGAGAGTAACGGGTAGCGGGCCCCACAATGAGCAGTTCTTC

V: TRBV5-1
D: TRBD1
size: .
J: TRBJ2-2
CDR3: CASSFRQGPDGELFF
DNA: TGCGCCAGCAGCTTTCGACAGGGTCCGGACGGGGAGCTGTTTTTT

V: TRBV6-5
D: .
size: once
J: TRBJ2-6
CDR3: CASRLEVGANVLTF
DNA: TGTGCCAGCAGGCTTGAGGTTGGGGCCAACGTCCTGACTTTC

V: TRBV7-8
D: .
size: .
J: TRBJ1-1
CDR3: CASKGGLTEAFF
DNA: TGTGCCAGCAAAGGGGGTCTCACTGAAGCTTTCTTT

V: TRBV3-1/TRBV3-2
D: .
size: .
J: TRBJ2-7
CDR3: CASSPTFPTYEQYF
DNA: TGTGCCAGCAGCCCCACTTTCCCGACCTACGAGCAGTACTTC

V: TRBV11-1
D: .
size: few
J: TRBJ2-7
CDR3: CASSFIPTEQYF
DNA: TGTGCCAGCAGCTTTATCCCTACCGAGCAGTACTTC

V: TRBV19
D: .
size: .
J: TRBJ1-2
CDR3: CASVLLGGRGLYGYTF
DNA: TGTGCCAGCGTCCTTCTCGGGGGAAGGGGCCTCTATGGCTACACCTTC

V: TRBV30
D: .
size: .
J: TRBJ2-7
CDR3: CAWSVTGRNEQYF
DNA: TGTGCCTGGAGTGTAACAGGAAGGAACGAGCAGTACTTC

V: TRBV10-3
D: TRBD1
size: .
J: TRBJ1-6
CDR3: CAISESNADRNNSPLHF
DNA: TGTGCCATCAGTGAGTCGAACGCGGACAGGAACAATTCACCCCTCCACTTT

V: TRBV7-6
D: TRBD2
size: few
J: TRBJ2-2
CDR3: CASSPGLARSGELFF
DNA: TGTGCCAGCAGCCCTGGACTAGCGCGGAGCGGGGAGCTGTTTTTT

V: TRBV19
D: TRBD1
size: .
J: TRBJ1-1
CDR3: CASRKTGLNTEAFF
DNA: TGTGCCAGTAGAAAGACAGGGTTGAACACTGAAGCTTTCTTT

V: TRBV6-5
D: .
size: .
J: TRBJ1-2
CDR3: CASMTGWGNYGYTF
DNA: TGTGCCAGCATGACCGGGTGGGGAAACTATGGCTACACCTTC

V: TRBV30
D: .
size: .
J: TRBJ1-4
CDR3: CAWKASSNEKLFF
DNA: TGTGCCTGGAAAGCGAGTTCTAATGAAAAACTGTTTTTT

V: TRBV5-4
D: TRBD1
size: .
J: TRBJ1-1
CDR3: CASSSRQGAEAFF
DNA: TGTGCCAGCAGCTCGCGACAGGGCGCTGAAGCTTTCTTT

V: TRBV27
D: .
size: .
J: TRBJ2-1
CDR3: CASSLMGLEQFF
DNA: TGTGCCAGCAGCCTGATGGGTCTTGAGCAGTTCTTC

V: TRBV6-2/TRBV6-3
D: .
size: .
J: TRBJ1-4
CDR3: CASSYGGTNEKLFF
DNA: TGTGCCAGCAGTTATGGGGGAACTAATGAAAAACTGTTTTTT

V: TRBV7-6
D: .
size: .
J: TRBJ2-7
CDR3: CASSLGAHEQYF
DNA: TGTGCCAGCAGCTTAGGGGCTCACGAGCAGTACTTC